A selection of T cell receptor beta chains follows, all from one sample in a study of T cell responses to AZD1222 COVID-19 vaccine. This table comes from immunoSEQ multiplex PCR, and its TCRdb copy is limited to in-frame clones, with some not included. The sample holds approximately 130,000 clones, 93% seen once. The specimen was peripheral blood, collected on day 0 of AZD1222 vaccination. These receptors all come from an adult in good health. Each CDR3 is given with its conserved first and last residue. A D gene is named only where the DNA matches it firmly. Expanded clones get a size class; other rows say once, few or many, or leave the size out.

TRBJ2-2	.	.	TRBV6-5	CASRLRVTNTGELFF	TGTGCCAGTCGCCTGAGAGTAACAAACACCGGGGAGCTGTTTTTT
TRBJ1-5	.	.	TRBV19	CASSMGHRSNQPQHF	TGTGCCAGTAGTATGGGGCACAGAAGCAATCAGCCCCAGCATTTT
TRBJ1-4	.	TRBD1	TRBV5-1	CASTPGTGFLGEKLFF	TGCGCCAGCACCCCCGGGACAGGATTTCTGGGTGAAAAACTGTTTTTT
TRBJ1-1	.	TRBD1	TRBV29-1	CSIGDRNTEAFF	TGCAGCATTGGGGACAGGAACACTGAAGCTTTCTTT
TRBJ1-1	.	TRBD1	TRBV18	CASSLGQVGTEAFF	TGTGCCAGCTCACTTGGACAGGTGGGCACTGAAGCTTTCTTT
TRBJ1-2	.	TRBD1	TRBV2	CASVGRDRTSTYGYTF	TGTGCCAGCGTGGGCCGGGACAGGACGTCGACCTATGGCTACACCTTC
TRBJ1-5	.	TRBD1	TRBV5-5	CASSLGFWGRGNHQPQHF	TGTGCCAGCAGCTTGGGGTTTTGGGGCAGGGGGAACCATCAGCCCCAGCATTTT
TRBJ2-6	.	.	TRBV5-6	CASRISGANVLTF	TGTGCCAGCAGGATTAGTGGGGCCAACGTCCTGACTTTC
TRBJ1-5	.	TRBD1	TRBV19	CASSMTGGRGNQPQHF	TGTGCCAGTAGTATGACAGGGGGCAGGGGCAATCAGCCCCAGCATTTT
TRBJ1-6	few	TRBD1	TRBV7-8	CASSPPDRSRMALHF	TGTGCCAGCAGCCCCCCGGACAGGTCGAGAATGGCCCTCCACTTT
TRBJ1-6	once	.	TRBV10-3	CAISESGGAGAPLHF	TGTGCCATCAGTGAGTCGGGGGGGGCTGGTGCACCCCTCCACTTT
TRBJ1-2	once	.	TRBV27	CASSLFDGAKEGYTF	TGTGCCAGCAGTTTATTCGATGGAGCAAAAGAGGGCTACACCTTC
TRBJ2-7	.	.	TRBV9	CASSERVWGEQYF	TGTGCCAGCAGCGAAAGGGTTTGGGGCGAGCAGTACTTC
TRBJ1-1	.	.	TRBV6-5	CASSRLDGTEAFF	TGTGCCAGCAGTCGTTTGGACGGCACTGAAGCTTTCTTT
TRBJ2-7	once	.	TRBV10-3	CAISGPGLGAHEQYF	TGTGCCATCAGTGGGCCCGGCCTAGGAGCCCACGAGCAGTACTTC
TRBJ1-1	.	TRBD1	TRBV3-1/TRBV3-2	CASTPPFGTGGPGAFF	TGTGCCAGCACCCCACCCTTCGGGACAGGGGGGCCGGGAGCTTTCTTT
TRBJ2-3	.	TRBD2	TRBV27	CASSFLAGGRDTQYF	TGTGCCAGCAGTTTCTTAGCGGGGGGACGGGATACGCAGTATTTT
TRBJ1-5	.	.	TRBV19	CASRLWDISNQPQHF	TGTGCCAGTAGGCTCTGGGACATAAGCAATCAGCCCCAGCATTTT
TRBJ2-5	.	.	TRBV12-3/TRBV12-4	CASSFVGETQYF	TGTGCCAGCAGTTTTGTGGGTGAGACCCAGTACTTC
TRBJ1-3	.	TRBD1	TRBV7-9	CASSLGGTGVGNTIYF	TGTGCCAGCAGCTTAGGTGGGACAGGGGTCGGAAACACCATATATTTT
TRBJ2-1	.	.	TRBV28	CASSGTQGSSYNEQFF	TGTGCCAGCAGTGGCACACAGGGATCCTCCTACAATGAGCAGTTCTTC
TRBJ2-2	.	TRBD1	TRBV5-5	CASSPWTGEAGELFF	TGTGCCAGCAGCCCTTGGACAGGGGAGGCCGGGGAGCTGTTTTTT
TRBJ1-2	.	.	TRBV5-6	CASSLDRNNYGYTF	TGTGCCAGCAGCTTGGACAGGAATAACTATGGCTACACCTTC
TRBJ1-1	.	.	TRBV6-5	CASSYSRAGNTEAFF	TGTGCCAGCAGTTACTCGAGGGCGGGGAACACTGAAGCTTTCTTT
TRBJ2-1	.	TRBD1	TRBV27	CASTTHRGYNEQFF	TGTGCCAGCACCACCCACAGGGGCTACAATGAGCAGTTCTTC
TRBJ1-5	.	.	TRBV5-5	CASSLGSARNQPQHF	TGTGCCAGCAGCTTGGGGTCCGCTCGCAATCAGCCCCAGCATTTT
TRBJ2-6	.	.	TRBV6-6	CASSSAGANVLTF	TGTGCCAGCAGCTCTGCTGGGGCCAACGTCCTGACTTTC
TRBJ2-7	.	.	TRBV18	CASSLDSLNEQYF	TGTGCCAGCTCACTGGACTCACTTAACGAGCAGTACTTC
TRBJ1-1	.	.	TRBV4-1	CASSSDRGQGTEAFF	TGCGCCAGCAGCTCTGATCGGGGGCAGGGCACTGAAGCTTTCTTT
TRBJ1-2	.	.	TRBV9	CASSLANHYGYTF	TGTGCCAGCAGCCTCGCGAATCACTATGGCTACACCTTC
TRBJ1-2	.	.	TRBV14	CASSQGANYGYTF	TGTGCCAGCAGCCAGGGGGCGAACTATGGCTACACCTTC
TRBJ1-4	.	.	TRBV7-9	CASSFLIGEKLFF	TGTGCCAGCAGCTTTCTGATTGGAGAAAAACTGTTTTTT
TRBJ2-5	.	.	TRBV6-6	CASSYSGGLREETQYF	TGTGCCAGCAGTTACTCGGGGGGGCTCAGAGAAGAGACCCAGTACTTC
TRBJ1-3	.	TRBD1	TRBV3-1/TRBV3-2	CASSQDLLQGAGNTIYF	TGTGCCAGCAGCCAAGATCTTTTGCAGGGGGCTGGAAACACCATATATTTT
TRBJ2-1	.	TRBD1	TRBV19	CASSRAGTGHRNEQFF	TGTGCCAGTAGTAGGGCGGGGACAGGGCATCGTAATGAGCAGTTCTTC
TRBJ1-2	.	.	TRBV5-8	CASSLQFYGYTF	TGTGCCAGCAGCTTACAGTTCTATGGCTACACCTTC
TRBJ1-4	.	.	TRBV5-5	CASGRLNEKLFF	TGTGCCAGTGGACGGCTTAATGAAAAACTGTTTTTT
TRBJ1-5	.	.	TRBV30	CAWSPLEGINQPQHF	TGTGCCTGGAGTCCACTCGAAGGGATTAATCAGCCCCAGCATTTT
TRBJ2-3	.	.	TRBV3-1/TRBV3-2	CASSQDGRTLGGTQYF	TGTGCCAGCAGCCAAGATGGGAGGACCCTGGGTGGTACGCAGTATTTT
TRBJ1-2	once	.	TRBV2	CASRVTGFSGYTF	TGTGCCAGCAGGGTTACAGGTTTCTCAGGCTACACCTTC
TRBJ1-6	.	.	TRBV30	CAWSGGNYAYSPLHF	TGTGCCTGGAGTGGCGGGAATTATGCATACTCACCCCTCCACTTT
TRBJ1-5	.	.	TRBV27	CASSLVSNQPQHF	TGTGCCAGCAGTTTGGTTAGCAATCAGCCCCAGCATTTT
TRBJ1-4	.	.	TRBV5-1	CASSPTADLREKLFF	TGCGCCAGCAGCCCAACCGCGGACCTAAGGGAAAAACTGTTTTTT
TRBJ1-2	.	TRBD1	TRBV10-3	CAISAPGQGVYGYTF	TGTGCCATCAGTGCCCCGGGACAGGGAGTATATGGCTACACCTTC
TRBJ2-5	.	TRBD2	TRBV5-4	CASSFTSGEGETQYF	TGTGCCAGCAGCTTCACTAGCGGGGAGGGGGAGACCCAGTACTTC
TRBJ2-7	.	.	TRBV18	CASSSRVEDASYEQYF	TGTGCCAGCTCATCAAGGGTGGAGGACGCAAGCTACGAGCAGTACTTC
TRBJ2-7	.	TRBD1	TRBV5-4	CASSNWDSGTYEQYF	TGTGCCAGCAGCAACTGGGACAGTGGCACATACGAGCAGTACTTC
TRBJ2-7	.	TRBD1	TRBV3-1/TRBV3-2	CASSQGSLRQGSSEQYF	TGTGCCAGCAGCCAAGGTTCTCTTAGACAGGGCTCCTCCGAGCAGTACTTC
TRBJ2-7	once	.	TRBV6-2/TRBV6-3	CASSYRSSYEQYF	TGTGCCAGCAGTTACAGAAGCTCCTACGAGCAGTACTTC
TRBJ1-6	.	TRBD1	TRBV6-5	CASSSTGTGTPLHF	TGTGCCAGCAGTTCGACAGGGACTGGGACACCCCTCCACTTT
TRBJ1-4	.	.	TRBV18	CASSPLRGTNEKLFF	TGTGCCAGCTCACCCCTACGGGGTACTAATGAAAAACTGTTTTTT
TRBJ1-3	.	.	TRBV9	CASSPSGGAGNTIYF	TGTGCCAGCAGCCCTAGCGGGGGGGCTGGAAACACCATATATTTT
TRBJ1-1	.	.	TRBV9	CASSVVTDTEAFF	TGTGCCAGCAGCGTCGTTACTGACACTGAAGCTTTCTTT
TRBJ2-5	.	.	TRBV29-1	CSVRGGRAQETQYF	TGCAGCGTGAGGGGGGGCAGGGCGCAAGAGACCCAGTACTTC